Listed here are 16 T cell receptor beta chains from one sample, sequenced in a study of T cell changes during pregnancy in multiple sclerosis. TCRdb's table, derived via immunoSEQ multiplex PCR, lists solely in-frame clones and lacks some. The sample contains some 87,000 clones, approximately 92% of which appear only once. The source was CD4+ T cells from peripheral blood mononuclear cells, collected before pregnancy. The receptors stem from a female donor with multiple sclerosis, enrolled in a pregnancy study.

The rearrangement uses TRBV10-2 and TRBJ1-2; no clear D. CDR1 and CDR2 from the germline V gene are WSHSY and SAAADI. The CDR3 length is 15 residues. Trimming removed 1 base at V and 4 bases at J, with 13 bases between. DNA of the CDR3: TGCGCCAGCAGTGAGTGGGAGGGTTCACGCTATGGCTACACCTTC. As protein: CASSEWEGSRYGYTF.

The chain is built from TRBV30 and TRBJ1-2; weak D call: TRBD1 (6 bases). Germline assignment: CDR1 GTSNPN and CDR2 SVGIG (reference sequence). The CDR3 has 14 amino acids. Trimming removed 7 bases from V and 2 bases from J, with 17 bases in between. CDR3 DNA sequence: TGTGCCTATGACCCGACAGGCACAAACTATGGCTACACCTTC. This sequence encodes CAYDPTGTNYGYTF.

The chain links TRBV18 to TRBJ2-2, with TRBD2 identical over 9 bases. J lost 3 bases, V lost 5 bases, and 4 bases had no gene match. The V gene's germline CDR1 is KGHSH and CDR2 LQKENI. The CDR3 runs 15 residues. In DNA, the CDR3 is TGTGCCAGCTCATCGGAGCGGGGGGACACCGGGGAGCTGTTTTTT. Its translation is CASSSERGDTGELFF.

V gene TRBV5-4 combines with J gene TRBJ2-3; a possible D gene is TRBD1 (7 bases). The CDR3 contains 15 residues. V lost 4 bases, J lost 2 bases, and 14 bases lay in between. Germline V lookup: CDR1 SGHNT, CDR2 YYREEE (reference sequence). The CDR3 nucleotides are TGTGCCAGCAGCCCGCAGGGGGGAGCCACAGATACGCAGTATTTT. Amino acid sequence: CASSPQGGATDTQYF.

The chain combines TRBV30 with TRBJ2-7; D remains ambiguous. The germline V gene has CDR1 GTSNPN and CDR2 SVGIG (reference sequence). The CDR3 has 13 amino acids. The V and J ends lost 8 bases and 3 bases respectively, with 17 bases between them. The CDR3 spells CAPLQYGSYEQYF. The CDR3 nucleotides read TGTGCCCCATTACAGTACGGTAGCTACGAGCAGTACTTC.

The chain couples TRBV7-6 to TRBJ1-5; TRBD1 aligns across 9 bases. Germline CDR1 is SGHVS and CDR2 is FNYEAQ. The V segment lost 5 bases and the J segment 2 bases; nucleotides outside the gene matches: 1. CDR3 length equals 14 residues. The CDR3 coding sequence is TGTGCCAGCAGCCGGACAGGGGGCAATCAGCCCCAGCATTTT. This gives the protein CASSRTGGNQPQHF.

The rearrangement uses TRBV6-5 and TRBJ1-2, with D maybe TRBD1 (6 bases). This CDR3 is built from 14 residues. Germline lookup yields CDR1 MNHEY and CDR2 SVGAGI. The germline V and J ends were trimmed by 7 bases and 4 bases, with 16 bases remaining between them. This chain's CDR3 is CASKPPQGFYGYTF. CDR3 nucleotides: TGTGCCAGCAAACCCCCTCAGGGGTTCTATGGCTACACCTTC.

The chain is built from TRBV18 and TRBJ2-7; D is unclear. The CDR3 has 13 residues. Trimming took 5 bases from V and 0 from J, leaving 8 bases between them. CDR1 is KGHSH, CDR2 LQKENI, per germline. CDR3 amino acids: CASSDSSSYEQYF. Written as DNA, the CDR3 is TGTGCCAGCTCAGACTCGTCCTCCTACGAGCAGTACTTC.

The rearrangement links TRBV27 to TRBJ2-7; D is perhaps TRBD2 (6 bases). CDR1 and CDR2 from the germline V gene are MNHEY and SMNVEV (reference sequence). CDR3 size: 15 residues. Between the trimmed V and J ends, which lost 2 bases and 3 bases, there was a span of 14 bases. Here the CDR3 DNA reads TGTGCCAGCAGTTTAGCCAGCGGGCGGTACTACGAGCAGTACTTC. It specifies CASSLASGRYYEQYF.

The chain carries TRBV30 and TRBJ2-7; 11 bases align to TRBD2. Per the germline V gene, CDR1 is GTSNPN and CDR2 is SVGIG (reference sequence). The CDR3 sequence is 14 residues long. V was pared by 4 bases and J by 6 bases, with 8 bases of the junction left unmatched. CDR3 region: CAWKGTSGSGEQYF. CDR3 sequence (DNA): TGTGCCTGGAAGGGGACTAGCGGTTCCGGCGAGCAGTACTTC.

The rearrangement joins TRBV5-1 to TRBJ2-7; TRBD1 agrees at 7 bases. The CDR3 is 14 residues long. The ends lost 0 bases at V and 0 bases at J; junction bases unmatched: 0. Germline V gene lookup returns CDR1 SGHRS and CDR2 YFSETQ. The CDR3 bases are TGCGCCAGCAGCTTGGCAGGGGGCTCCTACGAGCAGTACTTC. It codes for CASSLAGGSYEQYF. The full variable domain, in which reference TRBV5-1 and TRBJ2-7 provide the parts outside the CDR3, is KAGVTQTPRYLIKTRGQQVTLSCSPISGHRSVSWYQQTPGQGLQFLFEYFSETQRNKGNFPGRFSGRQFSNSRSEMNVSTLELGDSALYLCASSLAGGSYEQYFGPGTRLTVT.

V gene TRBV5-6 combines with J gene TRBJ1-1, with D maybe TRBD1 (5 bases). In germline, CDR1 is SGHDT, CDR2 YYEEEE. The CDR3 is 14 amino acids. Trimming shortened V by 4 bases and J by 6 bases, and 16 bases separated the two germline ends. This CDR3 reads CASSLGQGSSEAFF. For the CDR3, the DNA is TGTGCCAGCAGCCTGGGGCAGGGAAGTTCTGAAGCTTTCTTT.

CDR3 region: CASSQLAGFSYEQYF. The CDR3 coding sequence is TGTGCCAGCAGTCAACTAGCGGGGTTCTCCTACGAGCAGTACTTC. The rearrangement joins TRBV6-1 to TRBJ2-7; TRBD2 agrees at 10 bases. Germline loops: CDR1 MNHNS, CDR2 SASEGT. CDR3 length: 15 amino acids. V shed 5 bases, J shed 0 bases, and the junction held 4 bases outside the gene matches.

The chain uses TRBV5-1 and TRBJ2-3, with 8 bases aligning to TRBD2. Germline V lookup: CDR1 SGHRS, CDR2 YFSETQ. The CDR3 has 17 residues. V dropped 4 bases and J dropped 0; count of bases not matched to a gene: 10. The CDR3 here is CASSLGASGSSTDTQYF. The CDR3 nucleotides read TGCGCCAGCAGCCTCGGTGCTAGCGGGTCTAGCACAGATACGCAGTATTTT.

The chain combines TRBV4-1 with TRBJ2-2; a possible D gene is TRBD1 (5 bases). The germline V and J ends were trimmed by 0 bases and 3 bases, with 11 bases remaining between them. Looked up from germline, CDR1 is MGHRA and CDR2 is YSYEKL. The CDR3 runs 16 residues. The CDR3 here is CASSQDPGRHTGELFF. For the CDR3, the DNA is TGCGCCAGCAGCCAAGATCCAGGGCGGCACACCGGGGAGCTGTTTTTT.

This clone was seen just once. V usage is TRBV6-5 and J usage is TRBJ1-2; 9 bases line up with TRBD1. Looked up from germline, CDR1 is MNHEY and CDR2 is SVGAGI. The CDR3 sequence is 15 residues long. V dropped 7 bases and J dropped 2; count of bases not matched to a gene: 8. In DNA, the CDR3 is TGTGCCAGCACCAAGCAGGGGACAGGGAACTATGGCTACACCTTC. This translates into CASTKQGTGNYGYTF.